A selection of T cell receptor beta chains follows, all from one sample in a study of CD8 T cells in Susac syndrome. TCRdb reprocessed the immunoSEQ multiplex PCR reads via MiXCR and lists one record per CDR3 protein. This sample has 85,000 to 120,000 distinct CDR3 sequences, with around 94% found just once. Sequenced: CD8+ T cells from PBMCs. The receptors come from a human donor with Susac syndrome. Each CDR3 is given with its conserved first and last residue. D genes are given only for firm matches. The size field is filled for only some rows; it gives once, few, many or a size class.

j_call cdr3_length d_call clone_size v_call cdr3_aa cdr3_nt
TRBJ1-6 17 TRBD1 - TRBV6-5 CASSYSAVGTGDSPLHF TGTGCCAGCAGTTACTCTGCGGTCGGGACAGGGGATTCACCCCTCCACTTT
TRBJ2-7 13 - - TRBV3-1 CASSQGYANEQYF TGTGCCAGCAGCCAAGGCTATGCGAACGAGCAGTACTTC
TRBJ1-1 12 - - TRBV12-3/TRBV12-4 CASSWGTPEAFF TGTGCCAGCAGCTGGGGGACGCCTGAAGCTTTCTTT
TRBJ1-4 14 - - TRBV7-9 CASSLPGPNEKLFF TGTGCCAGCAGCTTACCGGGACCGAATGAAAAACTGTTTTTT
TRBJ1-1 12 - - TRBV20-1 CSATVQVTEAFF TGCAGTGCTACTGTACAGGTAACTGAAGCTTTCTTT
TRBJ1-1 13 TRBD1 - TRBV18 CASSWDRGTEAFF TGTGCCAGCTCATGGGACAGGGGGACTGAAGCTTTCTTT
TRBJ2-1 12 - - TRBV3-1 CASSPGRNEQFF TGTGCCAGCAGCCCGGGTAGGAATGAGCAGTTCTTC
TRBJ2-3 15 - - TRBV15 CATSGQTSSTDTQYF TGTGCCACCTCCGGGCAGACCTCTAGCACAGATACGCAGTATTTT
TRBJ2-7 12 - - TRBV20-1 CSAISVSYEQYF TGCAGTGCTATTAGTGTCTCCTACGAGCAGTACTTC
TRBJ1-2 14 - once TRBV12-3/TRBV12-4 CASSTPGPDYGYTF TGTGCCAGCAGTACCCCGGGACCGGACTATGGCTACACCTTC
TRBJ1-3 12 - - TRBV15 CATRSAGNTIYF TGTGCCACCAGGTCGGCCGGAAACACCATATATTTT
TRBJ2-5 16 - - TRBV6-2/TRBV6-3 CASSYSSTGPQETQYF TGTGCCAGCAGTTACTCGAGTACAGGGCCCCAAGAGACCCAGTACTTC
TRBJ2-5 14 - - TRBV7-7 CASSPIRGQETQYF TGTGCCAGCAGCCCTATACGGGGCCAAGAGACCCAGTACTTC
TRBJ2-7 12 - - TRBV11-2 CASSPNHYEQYF TGTGCCAGCAGCCCGAATCACTACGAGCAGTACTTC
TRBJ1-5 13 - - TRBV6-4 CATPGPRSQPQHF TGTGCCACCCCAGGACCGAGAAGTCAGCCCCAGCATTTT
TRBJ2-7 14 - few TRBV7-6 CASSPRDTSYEQYF TGTGCCAGCAGCCCTAGGGACACCTCCTACGAGCAGTACTTC
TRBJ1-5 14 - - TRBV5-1 CASSDGQANQPQHF TGCGCCAGCAGCGATGGACAAGCCAATCAGCCCCAGCATTTT
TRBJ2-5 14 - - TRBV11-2 CASSPEFHIQTQYF TGTGCCAGCAGCCCCGAATTTCATATACAGACCCAGTACTTC
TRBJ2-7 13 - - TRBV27 CASSPTVPHEQYF TGTGCCAGCAGCCCCACTGTTCCGCACGAGCAGTACTTC
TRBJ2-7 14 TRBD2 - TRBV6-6 CASSLREGPGEQYF TGTGCCAGCAGCCTCAGGGAGGGGCCGGGCGAGCAGTACTTC